These 22 T cell receptor beta chains share one sample of origin, sequenced in a study of shared clonotypes between healthy human individuals. Data came from immunoSEQ multiplex PCR; TCRdb stores just in-frame clones and leaves some out. The sample holds more than 2,000,000 clones, more than 80% seen once. Sample: naive CD4+ T cells sorted from blood. The subset was: CD45RA+ positively selected. These receptors all come from a young man in good health.

The table lists this clone with a count of one. The V call is TRBV7-2, the J call TRBJ1-5; 8 bases agree with TRBD1. With V trimmed by 5 bases and J by 0 bases, 9 bases remained unmatched. From germline, CDR1 is SGHTA and CDR2 FQGNSA. The length of the CDR3 is 17 residues. The DNA for the CDR3 is TGTGCCAGCAGCGCGATTACAGGGGGACGTAGCAATCAGCCCCAGCATTTT. It specifies CASSAITGGRSNQPQHF.

The chain employs TRBV28 and TRBJ1-1, with 7 bases that match TRBD1. The J segment lost 3 bases and the V segment lost 6 bases, leaving 10 bases of the junction unmatched. The CDR3 runs 15 residues. CDR1 is MDHEN, CDR2 SYDVKM, per germline. The chain's CDR3 is CASRADRVRDTEAFF. Written as DNA, the CDR3 is TGTGCCAGCAGAGCCGACAGGGTCAGAGACACTGAAGCTTTCTTT.

On this clone: Different DNA sequences within this sample yield the same CDR3. V and J are TRBV29-1 and TRBJ2-7; perhaps TRBD2 as D (6 bases). Germline V gene sequence: CDR1 SQVTM, CDR2 ANQGSEA. CDR3 length: 11 amino acids. Trimming took off 7 bases at V and 1 base at J, with 8 bases between the two ends. CDR3 sequence (DNA): TGCAGCGGAGGGACTTCCTACGAGCAGTACTTC. The encoded protein is CSGGTSYEQYF.

The chain is built from TRBV7-2 and TRBJ2-1, with 8 bases lining up with TRBD2. Germline assignment: CDR1 SGHTA and CDR2 FQGNSA. Trimming cost V 0 bases and J 3 bases; bases outside gene matches: 7. The CDR3 length is 17 residues. The DNA for the CDR3 is TGTGCCAGCAGCTTAGCGGGGGGTCTAGCGGGCTACAATGAGCAGTTCTTC. This translates into CASSLAGGLAGYNEQFF.

On this clone: Different DNA sequences within this sample yield the same CDR3. The V gene is TRBV2, the J gene TRBJ1-5, with no clear D. This CDR3 has 14 residues. V was trimmed by 6 bases and J by 1 base, leaving 10 bases between them. Germline V lookup: CDR1 SNHLY, CDR2 FYNNEI. The CDR3 DNA follows: TGTGCCAGCAGGGATAGGGTAAGCAATCAGCCCCAGCATTTT. It translates to CASRDRVSNQPQHF.

This chain joins TRBV4-1 and TRBJ1-1; 11 nucleotides agree with TRBD1. CDR1 is MGHRA and CDR2 is YSYEKL in the germline V gene. Trimming removed 7 bases from V and 5 bases from J; junction bases left unmatched: 9. CDR3 size: 15 residues. CDR3 amino acids: CASTKGQGAWTEAFF. The CDR3 DNA is TGCGCCAGCACCAAAGGACAGGGGGCCTGGACTGAAGCTTTCTTT.

The chain couples TRBV7-9 to TRBJ1-6; a weak D match, TRBD1 (5 bases). Germline assignment: CDR1 SEHNR and CDR2 FQNEAQ (reference sequence). The V and J ends lost 0 bases and 9 bases respectively, with 12 bases between them. The CDR3 has 15 amino acids. CDR3 coding DNA: TGTGCCAGCAGCTTAGCGGGCCAGAGGGGTTCACCCCTCCACTTT. Protein sequence: CASSLAGQRGSPLHF.

To note about this clone: The sample has other DNA sequences that encode this CDR3 too. V is TRBV30 and J is TRBJ2-7; D is undetermined. This CDR3 contains 11 residues. The V gene lost 0 bases and the J gene lost 5 bases, with 5 bases spanning the gap. Germline V gene lookup returns CDR1 GTSNPN and CDR2 SVGIG (reference sequence). The DNA for the CDR3 is TGTGCCTGGAGTGTGAGGCACGAGCAGTACTTC. Its translation is CAWSVRHEQYF.

The chain recombines TRBV30 with TRBJ2-7; 9 bases line up with TRBD1. The germline V gene has CDR1 GTSNPN and CDR2 SVGIG (reference sequence). The CDR3 is made up of 15 amino acids. The junction had 12 bases not matched to a gene; V was cut back by 4 bases and J by 5 bases. CDR3 protein: CAWTTAGTGKHEQYF. CDR3 coding DNA: TGTGCCTGGACCACCGCCGGGACAGGGAAACACGAGCAGTACTTC.

This clone has just one count. The chain combines TRBV6-5 with TRBJ1-2; 9 positions agree with TRBD1. The V gene end was trimmed by 1 base and the J gene end by 8 bases; junction bases not matched to a gene: 11. This CDR3 spans 16 amino acids. Germline CDR1 reads MNHEY; CDR2 reads SVGAGI. CDR3 residues: CASSYYRDRGERGYTF. DNA of the CDR3: TGTGCCAGCAGTTACTATCGAGACAGGGGGGAGAGAGGCTACACCTTC.

J is TRBJ1-5 and V is TRBV18; the match to TRBD1 covers 7 bases. The CDR3 is 16 residues long. Looked up from germline, CDR1 is KGHSH and CDR2 is LQKENI. V dropped 0 bases and J dropped 0; count of bases not matched to a gene: 2. CDR3 sequence: CASSPPGQSSNQPQHF. CDR3 in DNA: TGTGCCAGCTCACCACCGGGACAGAGTAGCAATCAGCCCCAGCATTTT.

The V and J genes are TRBV7-2 and TRBJ1-6; 7 positions agree with TRBD1. The V gene's germline CDR1 is SGHTA and CDR2 FQGNSA. This CDR3 region has 14 residues. Unmatched junction bases numbered 7, after V lost 5 bases and J lost 9 bases. In nucleotides, the CDR3 is TGTGCCAGCAGCCCCCGACAGGGACGTTCACCCCTCCACTTT. This gives the protein CASSPRQGRSPLHF.

V usage is TRBV6-5 and J usage is TRBJ1-3; D unclear. Germline V lookup: CDR1 MNHEY, CDR2 SVGAGI. CDR3 length: 15 residues. V lost 6 bases, J lost 3 bases, and 15 bases lay in between. Written as DNA, the CDR3 is TGTGCCAGCAGCCGTCCGGGGTCTGGTGGAAACACCATATATTTT. Translation gives CASSRPGSGGNTIYF.

The gene calls are TRBV5-5 and TRBJ1-2; TRBD1 matches at 7 bases. CDR1 is SGHKS and CDR2 is YYEKEE in the germline V gene (reference sequence). CDR3 size: 14 residues. Losses at the gene ends were 0 bases for V and 4 bases for J; bases not matched to a gene: 3. This CDR3 is CASSLDRGPYGYTF. The CDR3 DNA follows: TGTGCCAGCAGCTTGGACAGGGGACCCTATGGCTACACCTTC.

The chain joins TRBV6-5 to TRBJ1-5; 7 bases are shared with TRBD1. The CDR3 is 13 residues long. J was trimmed by 4 bases and V by 7 bases; bases with no gene match: 4. Germline V gives CDR1 MNHEY, CDR2 SVGAGI. As DNA, the CDR3 is TGTGCCAGCAATGACAGGGAGAATCAGCCCCAGCATTTT. This codes for CASNDRENQPQHF.

The genes are TRBV11-2 and TRBJ2-1; D remains unclear. The germline gives CDR1 SGHAT, CDR2 FQNNGV. This CDR3 spans 14 amino acids. V was trimmed by 1 base and J by 4 bases, leaving 8 bases between them. CDR3 region: CASSLVSVYNEQFF. The CDR3 DNA reads TGTGCCAGCAGCTTAGTTTCCGTTTACAATGAGCAGTTCTTC.

V gene TRBV4-3 combines with J gene TRBJ2-7; TRBD2 might be the D (5 bases). The CDR3 is 15 amino acids. CDR1 and CDR2 from the germline V gene are LGHNA and YSLEER. V was clipped by 0 bases and J by 2 bases, with 11 bases between them. CDR3 bases: TGCGCCAGCAGCCAAGATCCGAGGGCTACCTACGAGCAGTACTTC. The encoded protein is CASSQDPRATYEQYF.

The chain has TRBV5-5 and TRBJ1-1; no definite D call. The CDR3 contains 13 residues. The V and J ends lost 4 bases and 2 bases respectively, with 9 bases between them. CDR1 and CDR2 from the germline V gene are SGHKS and YYEKEE (reference sequence). The CDR3 sequence: CASSPGANTEAFF. CDR3 sequence (DNA): TGTGCCAGCAGCCCCGGTGCAAACACTGAAGCTTTCTTT.

This clone occurred a few times. This rearrangement joins TRBV5-1 to TRBJ2-6, with TRBD1 as a possible D gene (6 bases). This CDR3 has 15 amino acids. The V end lost 4 bases, the J end lost 5 bases, and 13 bases lay between the germline ends. Looked up from germline, CDR1 is SGHRS and CDR2 is YFSETQ. CDR3 loop: CASSAQGSWANVLTF. The CDR3 DNA reads TGCGCCAGCAGCGCCCAGGGGAGTTGGGCCAACGTCCTGACTTTC.

The chain recombines TRBV9 with TRBJ2-3; 7 bases align to TRBD2. CDR1 is SGDLS and CDR2 is YYNGEE in the germline V gene. With 7 bases clipped from V and 0 bases from J, the junction kept 8 bases outside the gene matches. This CDR3 comprises 15 residues. CDR3 nucleotide sequence: TGTGCCAGCGGCCGTAGCGGGTCTAGCACAGATACGCAGTATTTT. This codes for CASGRSGSSTDTQYF.

This chain joins TRBV4-1 and TRBJ2-7, with 8 bases identical to TRBD2. The CDR3 contains 15 residues. The junction had 4 bases not matched to a gene; V was cut back by 0 bases and J by 3 bases. Germline lookup yields CDR1 MGHRA and CDR2 YSYEKL. The CDR3 sequence: CASSQDSGEGYEQYF. The CDR3 nucleotides are TGCGCCAGCAGCCAAGATAGCGGGGAAGGCTACGAGCAGTACTTC.

V usage is TRBV5-4 and J usage is TRBJ2-1; D is unclear. Trimming left V 2 bases short and J 10 bases short, with 19 bases between. This CDR3 is built from 15 residues. Germline-derived CDR1 and CDR2 are SGHNT and YYREEE (reference sequence). The CDR3 protein is CASSFLGRKNSEQFF. CDR3 in DNA: TGTGCCAGCAGCTTCCTAGGACGAAAGAATTCAGAGCAGTTCTTC.